The rows below give T cell receptor beta chains drawn from one sample of a study of early T cells in non-severe SARS-CoV-2 infection. TCRdb processed the 5' RACE reads anew with MiXCR; each CDR3 protein has one entry. The table lists roughly 40,000 distinct CDR3 sequences, around 7% of them singletons. Sequencing was performed on whole blood. All receptors come from an adult who was a healthcare worker with PCR-confirmed SARS-CoV-2 infection or an uninfected control (not recorded which). The CDR3 runs from the conserved cysteine through the conserved F or W. D genes are given only for firm matches. Rows give clone size only sometimes, using once, few, many, or a class for an expanded clone.

many | TRBJ1-5 | TRBV7-8 | TRBD1 | CASSPLDRGQPQHF | TGTGCCAGCAGCCCATTAGACAGGGGCCAGCCCCAGCATTTT
NA | TRBJ1-1 | TRBV6-2/TRBV6-3 | NA | CASSARELGTEAFF | TGTGCCAGCAGTGCCAGGGAACTGGGCACTGAAGCTTTCTTT
many | TRBJ2-1 | TRBV7-8 | NA | CASSPNRGGYNEQFF | TGTGCCAGCAGCCCTAACAGGGGGGGCTACAATGAGCAGTTCTTC
many | TRBJ1-2 | TRBV12-3/TRBV12-4 | NA | CASSFNMNGYTF | TGTGCCAGCAGTTTCAACATGAATGGCTACACCTTC
NA | TRBJ2-7 | TRBV3-1 | NA | CASSPAGGSGYEQYF | TGTGCCAGCAGCCCAGCCGGCGGGTCGGGCTACGAGCAGTACTTC
many | TRBJ2-3 | TRBV2 | NA | CASSGGATDTQYF | TGTGCCAGCAGTGGGGGGGCCACAGATACGCAGTATTTT
few | TRBJ1-6 | TRBV27 | TRBD1 | CASSIGTGNRSPLHF | TGTGCCAGCAGTATCGGGACAGGGAATAGGTCACCCCTCCACTTT
few | TRBJ1-2 | TRBV4-1 | NA | CASSQDANRPYGYTF | TGCGCCAGCAGCCAAGACGCGAACAGGCCCTATGGCTACACCTTC
many | TRBJ1-4 | TRBV29-1 | NA | CSVVGMGEKLFF | TGCAGCGTTGTCGGGATGGGTGAAAAACTGTTTTTT
NA | TRBJ1-1 | TRBV29-1 | NA | CSVEDLRGSTEAFF | TGCAGCGTTGAAGATCTTAGGGGAAGCACTGAAGCTTTCTTT
many | TRBJ1-1 | TRBV5-1 | NA | CASSLTAWFTEAFF | TGCGCCAGCAGCTTGACAGCGTGGTTCACTGAAGCTTTCTTT
NA | TRBJ2-3 | TRBV24-1 | NA | CATSDFFTDTQYF | TGTGCCACCAGTGATTTCTTTACAGATACGCAGTATTTT
few | TRBJ2-7 | TRBV18 | NA | CASSPPATYEQYF | TGTGCCAGCTCACCACCCGCAACCTACGAGCAGTACTTC
many | TRBJ2-2 | TRBV6-2/TRBV6-3 | NA | CASTNTNTGELFF | TGTGCCAGCACTAATACGAACACCGGGGAGCTGTTTTTT
many | TRBJ1-1 | TRBV5-1 | TRBD1 | CASTWTGATNTEAFF | TGCGCCAGCACCTGGACAGGGGCAACGAACACTGAAGCTTTCTTT
NA | TRBJ2-7 | TRBV6-5 | NA | CASSYRDSPNEQYF | TGTGCCAGCAGTTACCGAGACTCCCCCAACGAGCAGTACTTC
few | TRBJ2-6 | TRBV7-6 | TRBD1 | CASSSRTGAGANVLTF | TGTGCCAGCAGCTCCCGGACAGGGGCTGGGGCCAACGTCCTGACTTTC
few | TRBJ1-5 | TRBV19 | NA | CASSIAGSNQPQHF | TGTGCCAGTAGTATTGCGGGGAGCAATCAGCCCCAGCATTTT
many | TRBJ2-2 | TRBV4-3 | NA | CASKPGTNTGELFF | TGCGCCAGCAAACCGGGGACGAACACCGGGGAGCTGTTTTTT
many | TRBJ2-1 | TRBV5-1 | NA | CASSLEHLSSYNEQFF | TGCGCCAGCAGCTTGGAACACCTGAGCTCCTACAATGAGCAGTTCTTC
many | TRBJ2-1 | TRBV19 | TRBD2 | CASSARLADNEQFF | TGTGCCAGTAGTGCCCGACTAGCCGACAATGAGCAGTTCTTC
many | TRBJ2-5 | TRBV20-1 | NA | CSASPGTETQYF | TGCAGTGCTAGCCCCGGGACCGAGACCCAGTACTTC
many | TRBJ1-1 | TRBV24-1 | NA | CATNQMPEAFF | TGTGCCACGAACCAGATGCCTGAAGCTTTCTTT
many | TRBJ1-5 | TRBV7-2 | NA | CASSFWEGQPQHF | TGTGCCAGCAGCTTTTGGGAGGGTCAGCCCCAGCATTTT
NA | TRBJ1-2 | TRBV7-9 | TRBD1 | CASRPDPGDRTNYGYTF | TGTGCCAGCAGACCAGACCCCGGGGACAGGACAAACTATGGCTACACCTTC
NA | TRBJ1-2 | TRBV29-1 | NA | CSVVSDGYTF | TGCAGCGTTGTAAGTGATGGCTACACCTTC
few | TRBJ2-7 | TRBV18 | TRBD1 | CASSPGQGGPYEQYF | TGTGCCAGCTCACCAGGACAGGGGGGCCCCTACGAGCAGTACTTC
many | TRBJ2-7 | TRBV7-2 | TRBD1 | CASSIGQGPNEQYF | TGTGCCAGCAGCATTGGACAGGGCCCCAACGAGCAGTACTTC
many | TRBJ2-5 | TRBV7-8 | TRBD2 | CASTLLRGEGQETQYF | TGTGCCAGCACCCTGCTGCGCGGGGAGGGCCAAGAGACCCAGTACTTC
many | TRBJ1-2 | TRBV6-2/TRBV6-3 | TRBD1 | CASSYGTGMNGYTF | TGTGCCAGCAGTTACGGGACAGGGATGAATGGCTACACCTTC
NA | TRBJ2-5 | TRBV6-6 | TRBD1 | CASGHVTGNQETQYF | TGTGCCAGCGGTCACGTGACAGGGAACCAAGAGACCCAGTACTTC
NA | TRBJ2-6 | TRBV5-1 | NA | CASSPGTPGANVLTF | TGCGCCAGCAGCCCCGGGACACCTGGGGCCAACGTCCTGACTTTC
few | TRBJ2-7 | TRBV5-6 | TRBD1 | CASSSTFAPRDRGREQYF | TGTGCCAGCAGCTCCACCTTTGCCCCTCGGGACAGGGGGCGCGAGCAGTACTTC
NA | TRBJ1-2 | TRBV6-5 | TRBD1 | CASSYGGQAYGYTF | TGTGCCAGCAGTTACGGGGGACAGGCCTATGGCTACACCTTC
many | TRBJ1-5 | TRBV12-3/TRBV12-4 | NA | CASSLAGNQPQHF | TGTGCCAGCAGTTTGGCAGGCAATCAGCCCCAGCATTTT
many | TRBJ1-1 | TRBV14 | NA | CASSQKWGGTEAFF | TGTGCCAGCAGCCAGAAATGGGGAGGAACTGAAGCTTTCTTT
few | TRBJ2-3 | TRBV3-1 | NA | CASSSADTQYF | TGTGCCAGCAGCTCGGCGGATACGCAGTATTTT
many | TRBJ2-3 | TRBV12-3/TRBV12-4 | TRBD1 | CASSPGTALWDTQYF | TGTGCCAGCAGTCCGGGGACAGCGCTCTGGGATACGCAGTATTTT
NA | TRBJ2-1 | TRBV20-1 | NA | CSAREGSSYNEQFF | TGCAGTGCTAGGGAGGGTAGCTCCTACAATGAGCAGTTCTTC
NA | TRBJ2-1 | TRBV14 | NA | CASSHANGWSEQFF | TGTGCCAGCAGCCACGCTAACGGATGGAGTGAGCAGTTCTTC
NA | TRBJ2-3 | TRBV7-8 | TRBD2 | CASMETGGRADTQYF | TGTGCCAGCATGGAAACGGGGGGGAGGGCAGATACGCAGTATTTT
many | TRBJ2-1 | TRBV5-1 | NA | CASSWDPGSSYNEQFF | TGCGCCAGCAGCTGGGATCCCGGGAGCTCCTACAATGAGCAGTTCTTC
NA | TRBJ1-5 | TRBV20-1 | NA | CSARAGPNQPQHF | TGCAGTGCTAGGGCGGGGCCCAATCAGCCCCAGCATTTT
many | TRBJ2-7 | TRBV29-1 | NA | CSVEGAGPDEQYF | TGCAGCGTTGAAGGGGCAGGGCCCGACGAGCAGTACTTC